Listed below are T cell receptor beta chains from one sample, sequenced in a study of blood T cell repertoires in COVID-19. Clones were read by immunoSEQ multiplex PCR, and TCRdb kept only the in-frame ones, dropping some. There are around 220,000 clones in the sample; around 88% occur only once, and roughly 15% lies in the top ten. Material: PBMCs or T cells enriched from blood (not recorded which). The receptors stem from a woman aged 45-59 years with acute COVID-19. Each CDR3 is given without its conserved first and last residue. Size is stated for part of the rows, as once, few or many counts, or as a class when the clone is expanded.

CDR3aa: ASSGTGYLDTQY; j_gene: TRBJ2-3; abundance: NA; len: 12; v_gene: TRBV28
CDR3aa: ASSPRWSGEKLF; j_gene: TRBJ1-4; abundance: NA; len: 12; v_gene: TRBV4-1
CDR3aa: ASRVQGNTGELF; j_gene: TRBJ2-2; abundance: NA; len: 12; v_gene: TRBV7-9
CDR3aa: ASRDRDNRNQPQH; j_gene: TRBJ1-5; abundance: NA; len: 13; v_gene: TRBV2
CDR3aa: ASSELASGANVLT; j_gene: TRBJ2-6; abundance: NA; len: 13; v_gene: TRBV6-1
CDR3aa: ASSPGHRYEQY; j_gene: TRBJ2-7; abundance: NA; len: 11; v_gene: TRBV12-3/TRBV12-4
CDR3aa: ATSDSGQGADQPQH; j_gene: TRBJ1-5; abundance: NA; len: 14; v_gene: TRBV24-1
CDR3aa: SAGDRVGGYT; j_gene: TRBJ1-2; abundance: NA; len: 10; v_gene: TRBV20-1
CDR3aa: ASSTTARGEQY; j_gene: TRBJ2-7; abundance: once; len: 11; v_gene: TRBV19
CDR3aa: ASSHDLSRGRSYSYGYT; j_gene: TRBJ1-2; abundance: NA; len: 17; v_gene: TRBV4-1
CDR3aa: ASKEGAKEVGYT; j_gene: TRBJ1-2; abundance: NA; len: 12; v_gene: TRBV7-9
CDR3aa: ASSLETGGSYGYT; j_gene: TRBJ1-2; abundance: NA; len: 13; v_gene: TRBV7-2
CDR3aa: AISESAGSQETQY; j_gene: TRBJ2-5; abundance: NA; len: 13; v_gene: TRBV10-3
CDR3aa: SASDIAVSGANVLT; j_gene: TRBJ2-6; abundance: NA; len: 14; v_gene: TRBV20-1
CDR3aa: SVEADRSGQPQH; j_gene: TRBJ1-5; abundance: NA; len: 12; v_gene: TRBV29-1
CDR3aa: ASSLGAYAELYEQY; j_gene: TRBJ2-7; abundance: NA; len: 14; v_gene: TRBV7-2
CDR3aa: ASSSLSGFSSYEQY; j_gene: TRBJ2-7; abundance: NA; len: 14; v_gene: TRBV28
CDR3aa: ASSTRGTLTGANVLT; j_gene: TRBJ2-6; abundance: NA; len: 15; v_gene: TRBV7-2
CDR3aa: ARSLKASSSYEQY; j_gene: TRBJ2-7; abundance: NA; len: 13; v_gene: TRBV7-5
CDR3aa: ASSLGQGGQPQH; j_gene: TRBJ1-5; abundance: NA; len: 12; v_gene: TRBV5-6
CDR3aa: ATRLAAGGNQPQH; j_gene: TRBJ1-5; abundance: NA; len: 13; v_gene: TRBV19
CDR3aa: ASSQDYRVSTEAF; j_gene: TRBJ1-1; abundance: few; len: 13; v_gene: TRBV4-1
CDR3aa: ASSPLAGGRTDTQY; j_gene: TRBJ2-3; abundance: NA; len: 14; v_gene: TRBV18
CDR3aa: SAREQEGSPLH; j_gene: TRBJ1-6; abundance: NA; len: 11; v_gene: TRBV20-1
CDR3aa: ASSLGQVGTGEQY; j_gene: TRBJ2-7; abundance: NA; len: 13; v_gene: TRBV7-2
CDR3aa: ASSDGRSTDTQY; j_gene: TRBJ2-3; abundance: NA; len: 12; v_gene: TRBV2
CDR3aa: ASSLRLAGDEQF; j_gene: TRBJ2-1; abundance: once; len: 12; v_gene: TRBV27
CDR3aa: ASTEVMPQH; j_gene: TRBJ1-5; abundance: NA; len: 9; v_gene: TRBV6-5
CDR3aa: ASSPGTTGEQY; j_gene: TRBJ2-7; abundance: NA; len: 11; v_gene: TRBV18
CDR3aa: ASSPTGATNEKLF; j_gene: TRBJ1-4; abundance: NA; len: 13; v_gene: TRBV28
CDR3aa: ASSRDEGVTDTQY; j_gene: TRBJ2-3; abundance: NA; len: 13; v_gene: TRBV28
CDR3aa: ASSGTGGFYGYT; j_gene: TRBJ1-2; abundance: NA; len: 12; v_gene: TRBV2
CDR3aa: ASSVTGTNTGELF; j_gene: TRBJ2-2; abundance: few; len: 13; v_gene: TRBV11-3
CDR3aa: ASSLRGVSNQPQH; j_gene: TRBJ1-5; abundance: once; len: 13; v_gene: TRBV5-8
CDR3aa: ASSLSGEQF; j_gene: TRBJ2-1; abundance: NA; len: 9; v_gene: TRBV19
CDR3aa: ASSLVPSSYGELF; j_gene: TRBJ2-2; abundance: NA; len: 13; v_gene: TRBV7-6
CDR3aa: ASSYSSGTSYEQY; j_gene: TRBJ2-7; abundance: NA; len: 13; v_gene: TRBV6-2/TRBV6-3
CDR3aa: ASRTQGVNSPLH; j_gene: TRBJ1-6; abundance: NA; len: 12; v_gene: TRBV28
CDR3aa: ASSLLAGGEKLF; j_gene: TRBJ1-4; abundance: NA; len: 12; v_gene: TRBV27
CDR3aa: AWLATDTQY; j_gene: TRBJ2-3; abundance: NA; len: 9; v_gene: TRBV30
CDR3aa: SVEGWMGGNTIY; j_gene: TRBJ1-3; abundance: NA; len: 12; v_gene: TRBV29-1
CDR3aa: ASRTRLASTGELF; j_gene: TRBJ2-2; abundance: NA; len: 13; v_gene: TRBV2
CDR3aa: ASSLEATGLSYEQY; j_gene: TRBJ2-7; abundance: NA; len: 14; v_gene: TRBV11-1
CDR3aa: ASSFGGPAKNIQY; j_gene: TRBJ2-4; abundance: NA; len: 13; v_gene: TRBV27
CDR3aa: ASSSTYEQY; j_gene: TRBJ2-7; abundance: NA; len: 9; v_gene: TRBV18
CDR3aa: ASSQGLAGSYEQY; j_gene: TRBJ2-7; abundance: NA; len: 13; v_gene: TRBV14